This T cell receptor beta chain originates from a study of T cell changes during pregnancy in multiple sclerosis. Unmatched junction bases numbered 3, after V lost 2 bases and J lost 7 bases. Germline CDR1 is MDHEN and CDR2 is SYDVKM. The CDR3 spans 14 residues. The table came from immunoSEQ multiplex PCR; TCRdb's copy has only in-frame clones and leaves some out. The sample includes tens of thousands of clones, 90% to 95% of them seen just once. The material sequenced was CD4+ T cells from peripheral blood mononuclear cells, taken in the third trimester of pregnancy. The chain has TRBV28 and TRBJ1-4; 8 bases are a match to TRBD1. This clonotype was sampled from a female donor with multiple sclerosis, enrolled in a pregnancy study. Here the CDR3 DNA reads TGTGCCAGCAGTTTAAGCAGGGGGCGTGAAAAACTGTTTTTT. Its translation is CASSLSRGREKLFF. Based on the CDR3 plus reference TRBV28 and TRBJ1-4, the full variable domain is DVKVTQSSRYLVKRTGEKVFLECVQDMDHENMFWYRQDPGLGLRLIYFSYDVKMKEKGDIPEGYSVSREKKERFSLILESASTNQTSMYLCASSLSRGREKLFFGSGTQLSVL.